These 5 T cell receptor beta chains share one sample of origin, sequenced in a study of shared clonotypes between healthy human individuals. Libraries were prepared by immunoSEQ multiplex PCR; TCRdb keeps only in-frame clonotypes and omits some of them. The sample holds about 960,000 clones, over 60% seen once. The sequenced sample was memory CD4+ T cells sorted from blood. Specified subset: CD45RA-negative fraction. These receptors were obtained from a man between 18 and 35 years old in good health.

The CDR3 DNA sequence: TGTGCCAGCACTAGGGGGAACTCCTACGAGCAGTACTTC. Its translation: CASTRGNSYEQYF. This rearrangement joins TRBV28 to TRBJ2-7; possible D gene TRBD1, 6 bases. This CDR3 comprises 13 residues. Germline V CDR1 and CDR2: MDHEN, SYDVKM. V lost 7 bases, J lost 0 bases, and 10 bases lay in between.

The V and J genes are TRBV19 and TRBJ2-5; TRBD2 matches 9 bases. Per germline, CDR1 LNHDA and CDR2 SQIVND (reference sequence). The CDR3 runs to 18 residues. Trimming cost V 5 bases and J 5 bases; bases outside gene matches: 18. CDR3 sequence: CASSPDKASGTYLETQYF. In DNA, the CDR3 is TGTGCCAGTAGTCCCGATAAGGCTAGCGGGACCTATTTGGAGACCCAGTACTTC.

This clone was recorded once. The rearrangement joins TRBV11-2 to TRBJ2-7; possibly TRBD1 or TRBD2 for D (5 bases each). V shed 1 base and J shed 4 bases, with 11 bases lying between them. Germline CDR1 reads SGHAT; CDR2 reads FQNNGV. This CDR3 region has 14 residues. The DNA for the CDR3 is TGTGCCAGCAGCTTAGTTAGGGGAGCATACGAGCAGTACTTC. Encoded protein: CASSLVRGAYEQYF.

V is TRBV11-2 and J is TRBJ2-3; 7 bases fit TRBD2. The CDR3 spans 16 residues. Germline V gene sequence: CDR1 SGHAT, CDR2 FQNNGV. V lost 4 bases and J lost 2; bases outside the gene matches: 9. The CDR3 loop reads CASSYLPGGPTDTQYF. The CDR3 nucleotides read TGTGCCAGCAGCTACTTACCGGGAGGCCCCACAGATACGCAGTATTTT.

The chain combines TRBV6-4 with TRBJ1-2; D gene unclear. The germline V gene has CDR1 MRHNA and CDR2 SNTAGT. The length of the CDR3 is 12 residues. Trimming cost V 7 bases and J 3 bases, with 9 bases left between them. CDR3: CASMTVHYGYTF. The DNA of the CDR3 is TGTGCCAGCATGACGGTTCACTATGGCTACACCTTC.